This T cell receptor (beta chain) is from a study of T cell repertoires in cytomegalovirus infection. Study summary: Recently identified HLA-C-restricted CMV epitopes were used, and well-studied HLA-B-restricted CMV epitopes were used as well. It can be stated that public TCR beta signatures indicated CMV infection as well as a matching HLA type.

As concerns this clonotype: Its matching antigen is unknown.

Germline trimming cut 5 bases from V and 3 bases from J; bases unmatched to any gene: 6. CDR3 size: 15 residues. Germline V lookup: CDR1 SGHVT, CDR2 SQSDAQ. TCRdb used MiXCR to reprocess the reads, holding one entry per CDR3 protein. This sample has fewer than 200,000 distinct CDR3 sequences, with about 20% found just once. Whole-study results and caveats: Summed frequency of shared TCR beta families picked out CMV carriers who also had the relevant HLA.

Sequencing was performed on CD8+ T cells from cultured PBMCs, taken from culture after CMV antigen stimulation. This chain joins TRBV7-4 and TRBJ2-2; TRBD2 matches at 7 bases. The receptor was isolated from a human donor in good health (CMV status not recorded). Some clones in this sample may be carry-over from other donors' samples. For the CDR3, the DNA is TGTGCCAGCAGCGGGAGGGACGGATACACCGGGGAGCTGTTTTTT. Encoded protein: CASSGRDGYTGELFF.